A single sample is the source of the 6 T cell receptor beta chains below, sequenced in a study of T cell changes during pregnancy in multiple sclerosis. The assay was immunoSEQ multiplex PCR, and TCRdb's table has in-frame clones only and misses some. The repertoire includes roughly 88,000 clones, 92% of them detected once, and over 1.5% sits in the top ten. The sample consisted of peripheral blood, taken in the first trimester of pregnancy. These receptors originate from a female donor with multiple sclerosis, enrolled in a pregnancy study.

The chain is built from TRBV5-5 and TRBJ1-1, with TRBD1 as a possible D gene (6 bases). Germline assignment: CDR1 SGHKS and CDR2 YYEKEE (reference sequence). The CDR3 has 14 residues. V lost 4 bases and J 5 bases, leaving 15 bases between the germline ends. CDR3 protein: CASSTRQVGTEAFF. As DNA, the CDR3 is TGTGCCAGCAGCACCAGACAGGTGGGGACTGAAGCTTTCTTT.

This chain joins TRBV15 and TRBJ1-1; no reliable D call. This CDR3 region has 13 residues. Germline V gene data show CDR1 as LNHNV and CDR2 as YYDKDF (reference sequence). V was trimmed by 0 bases and J by 6 bases, leaving 8 bases between them. The chain's CDR3 is CATSRDPVAEAFF. CDR3 DNA: TGTGCCACCAGCAGAGATCCGGTGGCTGAAGCTTTCTTT.

The chain employs TRBV19 and TRBJ2-7; tentative D call: TRBD2 (6 bases). V was pared by 6 bases and J by 0 bases, with 12 bases between. The CDR3 is 14 residues long. Germline loops: CDR1 LNHDA, CDR2 SQIVND (reference sequence). In nucleotides, the CDR3 is TGTGCCAGTAGACCTTCCGGGAGCTCCTACGAGCAGTACTTC. This gives the protein CASRPSGSSYEQYF.

This chain links TRBV4-3 with TRBJ2-1; TRBD2 matches 10 bases. Germline values: CDR1 LGHNA, CDR2 YSLEER. The CDR3 runs to 18 residues. V trimming: 0 bases; J trimming: 4 bases; junction bases outside the gene matches: 9. CDR3 amino acids: CASSQEGVGTSVYNEQFF. The CDR3 DNA reads TGCGCCAGCAGCCAAGAGGGAGTAGGGACTAGCGTGTACAATGAGCAGTTCTTC.

This clone was observed a single time. J is TRBJ2-7 and V is TRBV19; 9 bases align to TRBD2. Germline V gene lookup returns CDR1 LNHDA and CDR2 SQIVND (reference sequence). This CDR3 comprises 15 residues. V was pared by 5 bases and J by 2 bases, with 7 bases of the junction left unmatched. This chain's CDR3 is CASSDHLAGAYEQYF. The CDR3 region has the DNA TGTGCCAGTAGTGATCACTTAGCGGGAGCCTACGAGCAGTACTTC. Looking up the rest from reference TRBV19 and TRBJ2-7 gives the full variable domain: DGGITQSPKYLFRKEGQNVTLSCEQNLNHDAMYWYRQDPGQGLRLIYYSQIVNDFQKGDIAEGYSVSREKKESFPLTVTSAQKNPTAFYLCASSDHLAGAYEQYFGPGTRLTVT.

The chain is built from TRBV6-5 and TRBJ1-5, with D possibly being TRBD1 (5 bases). Germline V gene data show CDR1 as MNHEY and CDR2 as SVGAGI. Trimming pared 0 bases from V and 7 bases from J, leaving 10 bases between. The CDR3 consists of 14 residues. The CDR3: CASSYSGGSQPQHF. The CDR3 coding sequence is TGTGCCAGCAGTTACTCCGGGGGATCGCAGCCCCAGCATTTT.